These T cell receptor beta chains were read from a single sample in a study of neurological immune-mediated disorders. In TCRdb, the 5' RACE reads were re-called with MiXCR into one record per CDR3 protein. This sample carries more than 20,000 distinct CDR3 sequences, 2% to 2.5% of them seen once, and the ten largest clones take over 2%. Sample: PBMCs. These receptors came from a woman aged 45-65 years with multiple sclerosis. Both conserved end residues are part of each CDR3. The D gene is left open where the match is weak. Expanded clones get a size class; other rows say once, few or many, or leave the size out.

>TRBD2|TRBV20-1|TRBJ2-1|many
CSATGGIGNEQFF
TGCAGTGCTACCGGGGGGATCGGCAATGAGCAGTTCTTC
>NA|TRBV11-3|TRBJ1-1|NA
CASSLGVQGTEAFF
TGTGCCAGCAGCTTAGGGGTACAGGGTACTGAAGCTTTCTTT
>NA|TRBV20-1|TRBJ2-5|many
CSALADTETQYF
TGCAGTGCTCTGGCAGACACAGAGACCCAGTACTTC
>NA|TRBV5-1|TRBJ2-3|few
CASSWAGPTDTQYF
TGCGCCAGCAGCTGGGCGGGGCCCACAGATACGCAGTATTTT
>NA|TRBV6-2/TRBV6-3|TRBJ1-1|many
CASSYPGGRTEAFF
TGTGCCAGCAGTTACCCCGGGGGGCGAACTGAAGCTTTCTTT
>NA|TRBV7-9|TRBJ1-1|many
CASSLGTKNTEAFF
TGTGCCAGCAGCCTAGGCACAAAGAACACTGAAGCTTTCTTT
>NA|TRBV20-1|TRBJ2-5|many
CSARDLARDKETQYF
TGCAGTGCTAGAGATCTAGCGCGGGACAAAGAGACCCAGTACTTC
>NA|TRBV15|TRBJ2-7|many
CATGDPGNEQYF
TGTGCCACCGGGGACCCGGGGAACGAGCAGTACTTC
>TRBD2|TRBV7-2|TRBJ2-3|many
CASSLGLALDTQYF
TGTGCCAGCAGCTTGGGACTAGCGTTGGATACGCAGTATTTT
>TRBD2|TRBV9|TRBJ2-7|many
CASSVGTTSSYEQYF
TGTGCCAGCAGCGTCGGGACTACAAGCTCCTACGAGCAGTACTTC
>TRBD1|TRBV20-1|TRBJ2-1|many
CSARGQGSDEQFF
TGCAGTGCTAGAGGACAGGGATCGGATGAGCAGTTCTTC
>NA|TRBV5-1|TRBJ2-7|many
CASSLTGTYEQYF
TGCGCCAGCAGCTTAACCGGAACCTACGAGCAGTACTTC